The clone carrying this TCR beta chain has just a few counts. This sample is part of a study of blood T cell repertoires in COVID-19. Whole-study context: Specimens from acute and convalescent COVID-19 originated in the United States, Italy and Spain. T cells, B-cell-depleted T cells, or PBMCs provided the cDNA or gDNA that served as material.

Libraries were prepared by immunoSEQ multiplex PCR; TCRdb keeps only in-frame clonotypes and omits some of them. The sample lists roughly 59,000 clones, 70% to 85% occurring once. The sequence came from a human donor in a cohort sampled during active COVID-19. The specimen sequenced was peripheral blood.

DNA of the CDR3: TGTGCCAGTGACAGGGCGCAAGAGACCCAGTACTTC. Its translation is CASDRAQETQYF. The chain uses TRBV5-5 and TRBJ2-5; 7 bases line up with TRBD1. CDR1 and CDR2 (germline): SGHKS, YYEKEE (reference sequence). This CDR3 has 12 amino acids. V dropped 8 bases and J dropped 2; count of bases not matched to a gene: 3. Combining the CDR3 with reference TRBV5-5 and TRBJ2-5 gives the whole variable domain DAGVTQSPTHLIKTRGQQVTLRCSPISGHKSVSWYQQVLGQGPQFIFQYYEKEERGRGNFPDRFSARQFPNYSSELNVNALLLGDSALYLCASDRAQETQYFGPGTRLLVL.